The clone carrying this T cell receptor (beta chain) was observed at least ten times. The sample belongs to a study of response to subunit inactivated influenza vaccine. TCRdb re-called the RT-PCR reads through MiXCR, storing one row per CDR3 protein. The table has 500,000 to 550,000 distinct CDR3 sequences, more than 7% seen once. The ends were cut back, 3 bases at V and 0 bases at J, with 9 bases in the middle. CDR3 size: 15 residues. From germline, CDR1 is MNHEY and CDR2 SMNVEV (reference sequence). Specimen: PBMCs from blood, collected 23 to 25 months after vaccination. This rearrangement joins TRBV27 to TRBJ2-1; D is ambiguous. The receptor was derived from a man between 50 and 69 years old who received an inactivated influenza vaccine. CDR3 protein: CASSFYSSSYNEQFF. In DNA, the CDR3 is TGTGCCAGCAGTTTCTACTCCAGCTCCTACAATGAGCAGTTCTTC.